Listed below are T cell receptor beta chains from one sample, sequenced in a study of control samples from healthy donors and cancer patients. The method was immunoSEQ multiplex PCR; TCRdb's version includes in-frame clones alone and lacks a portion of them. This table holds more than 140,000 clones, 90% to 95% found once. The sample was blood. The receptors here all came from a man aged 40-50 years in good health. CDR3s include the opening cysteine and the closing phenylalanine or tryptophan. The D gene is left open where the match is weak. Clone size is given for some rows only: seen once, a few or many times, or a class if the clone is expanded.

J,size,V,D,CDR3,DNA
TRBJ2-7,.,TRBV7-2,.,CASSFRQALDEQYF,TGTGCCAGCAGCTTCAGACAGGCCCTTGACGAGCAGTACTTC
TRBJ1-5,.,TRBV3-1/TRBV3-2,.,CASSQDPGFNQPQHF,TGTGCCAGCAGCCAAGATCCAGGCTTCAATCAGCCCCAGCATTTT
TRBJ1-1,once,TRBV11-1,TRBD1,CASSLLPGGNTEAFF,TGTGCCAGCAGCTTACTTCCAGGGGGGAACACTGAAGCTTTCTTT
TRBJ2-5,.,TRBV10-1,.,CASSEGRGHQGQETQYF,TGCGCCAGCAGTGAAGGACGAGGACACCAAGGCCAAGAGACCCAGTACTTC
TRBJ1-4,.,TRBV7-2,.,CASSLAGRVRTNEKLFF,TGTGCCAGCAGCTTAGCTGGGAGGGTCCGAACTAATGAAAAACTGTTTTTT
TRBJ2-3,.,TRBV7-6,TRBD2,CASSFLLAGGTDTQYF,TGTGCCAGCAGCTTTTTACTAGCGGGGGGCACAGATACGCAGTATTTT
TRBJ2-7,.,TRBV6-5,TRBD1,CASSYTGQTYEQYF,TGTGCCAGCAGTTACACGGGACAGACCTACGAGCAGTACTTC
TRBJ1-1,.,TRBV6-5,.,CASSSSRGHTEAFF,TGTGCCAGCAGCTCCTCCCGGGGACACACTGAAGCTTTCTTT
TRBJ1-2,.,TRBV28,.,CASSPASLYGYTF,TGTGCCAGCAGTCCCGCCTCGTTATATGGCTACACCTTC
TRBJ1-6,.,TRBV27,.,CASSFLGIPRGSPLHF,TGTGCCAGCAGTTTCCTCGGGATCCCCAGGGGTTCACCCCTCCACTTT
TRBJ2-3,.,TRBV12-5,.,CASKKKDRNTDTQYF,TGTGCTAGTAAAAAGAAAGACAGAAACACAGATACGCAGTATTTT
TRBJ2-4,.,TRBV7-6,.,CASSLGGREAKNIQYF,TGTGCCAGCAGCTTAGGGGGCAGGGAGGCCAAAAACATTCAGTACTTC
TRBJ1-1,.,TRBV27,.,CASSLFVTDTEAFF,TGTGCCAGCTCCCTTTTTGTAACGGACACTGAAGCTTTCTTT
TRBJ2-7,.,TRBV3-1/TRBV3-2,.,CASSQFRQSILFYEQYF,TGTGCCAGCAGCCAATTTCGACAGTCGATCCTATTTTACGAGCAGTACTTC
TRBJ1-1,.,TRBV11-2,.,CASSFGRNTEAFF,TGTGCCAGCAGCTTCGGCAGGAACACTGAAGCTTTCTTT
TRBJ2-5,.,TRBV5-8,TRBD1,CASSATGTDRATQYF,TGTGCCAGCAGCGCGACGGGGACAGACCGGGCGACCCAGTACTTC
TRBJ2-5,.,TRBV6-5,TRBD1,CASTQQGARETQYF,TGTGCCAGCACCCAACAGGGGGCGAGGGAGACCCAGTACTTC
TRBJ1-2,few,TRBV2,TRBD1,CASSSGTGFLGYTF,TGTGCCAGCAGTTCCGGGACAGGTTTTTTGGGCTACACCTTC
TRBJ1-1,.,TRBV10-3,.,CAIVGNTEAFF,TGTGCCATAGTGGGGAACACTGAAGCTTTCTTT
TRBJ2-7,.,TRBV5-8,.,CASSYPPQGAYEQYF,TGTGCCAGCAGCTATCCCCCGCAGGGAGCCTACGAGCAGTACTTC
TRBJ2-7,.,TRBV24-1,TRBD1,CATSAFTGTGYEQYF,TGTGCCACCAGTGCTTTCACCGGGACAGGCTACGAGCAGTACTTC
TRBJ2-3,.,TRBV5-1,TRBD1,CASSDTGTGGSGTQYF,TGCGCCAGCAGCGATACCGGGACAGGGGGCTCGGGTACGCAGTATTTT
TRBJ1-1,once,TRBV6-5,.,CASRSSSGGNTEAFF,TGTGCCAGCAGGTCGTCCTCCGGGGGGAACACTGAAGCTTTCTTT
TRBJ2-3,.,TRBV10-3,.,CAISESGRGSTDTQYF,TGTGCCATCAGTGAGTCGGGGCGGGGAAGCACAGATACGCAGTATTTT
TRBJ1-5,once,TRBV6-4,.,CASSESSNQPQHF,TGTGCCAGCAGTGAGTCTAGCAATCAGCCCCAGCATTTT
TRBJ2-7,.,TRBV10-3,.,CAISDSSYEQYF,TGTGCCATCAGTGACAGCTCCTACGAGCAGTACTTC
TRBJ1-3,.,TRBV3-1/TRBV3-2,TRBD1,CASSQNSGGGNTIYF,TGTGCCAGCAGCCAAAACTCAGGGGGGGGAAACACCATATATTTT
TRBJ2-7,.,TRBV7-2,.,CTSSKEGRPGPYEQYF,TGTACCAGCAGCAAGGAGGGACGGCCGGGGCCCTACGAGCAGTACTTC